Shown below are 18 T cell receptor beta chains from a single sample sequenced in a study of blood T cell repertoires in COVID-19. This table comes from immunoSEQ multiplex PCR, and its TCRdb copy is limited to in-frame clones, with some not included. Here the sample spans some 49,000 clones, over 85% being singletons. The sample taken for sequencing was peripheral blood. These receptors were taken from a man aged 70 or older with active COVID-19.

The genes are TRBV19 and TRBJ2-3; 12 bases are shared with TRBD2. The CDR3 runs to 16 residues. Trimming removed 4 bases from V and 2 bases from J; junction bases left unmatched: 4. The germline CDR1 and CDR2 sequences are LNHDA and SQIVND (reference sequence). The CDR3 spells CASSTGLAGTTDTQYF. The DNA for the CDR3 is TGTGCCAGTAGTACAGGACTAGCGGGAACCACAGATACGCAGTATTTT.

The chain couples TRBV29-1 to TRBJ2-7; 8 bases align to TRBD1. The length of the CDR3 is 12 residues. Germline CDR1 and CDR2: SQVTM and ANQGSEA. V was clipped by 7 bases and J by 0 bases; unmatched bases: 2. The CDR3 is CSAGTGSYEQYF. The DNA for the CDR3 is TGCAGCGCCGGGACAGGCTCCTACGAGCAGTACTTC.

The genes are TRBV7-3 and TRBJ2-4; the D gene is possibly TRBD1 (6 bases). Between the trimmed V and J ends, which lost 2 bases and 8 bases, there was a span of 13 bases. Germline assignment: CDR1 SGHTA and CDR2 FQGTGA. This CDR3 has 14 residues. The CDR3 region is CASSLGGRGDIQYF. CDR3 in DNA: TGTGCCAGCAGCTTAGGGGGCCGGGGAGACATTCAGTACTTC.

V is TRBV6-5 and J is TRBJ2-7; tentatively, D is TRBD2 (5 bases). V lost 6 bases, J lost 3 bases, and 9 bases lay in between. The CDR3 length is 12 residues. The germline V gene has CDR1 MNHEY and CDR2 SVGAGI. The CDR3 loop reads CASRHGNYEQYF. The CDR3 nucleotides read TGTGCCAGCAGACACGGGAACTACGAGCAGTACTTC.

This clone showed up just once. This chain links TRBV10-1 with TRBJ1-5, with TRBD1 matching over 7 bases. Germline CDR1 WNHNN, CDR2 SYGVQD (reference sequence). CDR3 length: 12 residues. V shed 10 bases and J 8 bases; nucleotides not matched to a gene: 8. The CDR3: CATKGARKPQHF. CDR3 DNA: TGCGCCACGAAGGGGGCGCGTAAGCCCCAGCATTTT.

This rearrangement joins TRBV4-3 to TRBJ2-5; 7 nucleotides align to TRBD2. Germline V gene lookup returns CDR1 LGHNA and CDR2 YSLEER. CDR3 size: 15 residues. Trimming took 3 bases from V and 4 from J; bases not matched to a gene: 8. CDR3 nucleotides: TGCGCCAGCAGCCATGGGGGGGGACCCCCAGAGACCCAGTACTTC. Its translation is CASSHGGGPPETQYF.

This clone appeared a single time. V gene TRBV12-3 or TRBV12-4 combines with J gene TRBJ2-7, with D maybe TRBD1 (5 bases). V was trimmed by 4 bases and J by 9 bases, leaving 13 bases between them. This CDR3 contains 12 residues. The CDR3 region has the DNA TGTGCCAGCAGTTACCAGGGAACGCGGCAGTACTTC. Translation gives CASSYQGTRQYF.

The V gene is TRBV7-9, the J gene TRBJ2-7; 9 bases map to TRBD1. Trimming at V came to 5 bases and at J to 5 bases, leaving 7 bases not matched to a gene. Per the germline V gene, CDR1 is SEHNR and CDR2 is FQNEAQ (reference sequence). CDR3 length: 14 amino acids. CDR3 in DNA: TGTGCCAGCAGCCGGACAGGGGTTTCCCACGAGCAGTACTTC. This gives the protein CASSRTGVSHEQYF.

The chain carries TRBV18 and TRBJ2-5, with 9 bases matching TRBD1. Germline values: CDR1 KGHSH, CDR2 LQKENI. With V trimmed by 6 bases and J by 4 bases, 6 bases remained unmatched. This CDR3 is 14 amino acids long. The CDR3 DNA reads as TGTGCCAGCTCGTTCACAGGGGGCTCAGAGACCCAGTACTTC. Protein sequence: CASSFTGGSETQYF.

This chain links TRBV27 with TRBJ1-3; D is perhaps TRBD1 (6 bases). The CDR3 is 15 amino acids. The ends were cut back, 5 bases at V and 4 bases at J, with 15 bases in the middle. Germline loops: CDR1 MNHEY, CDR2 SMNVEV (reference sequence). CDR3 in DNA: TGTGCCAGCAGTCTACGAGCAGGGGCGGGAAACACCATATATTTT. This translates into CASSLRAGAGNTIYF.

The rearrangement joins TRBV7-8 to TRBJ2-2; D is ambiguous. Germline V gives CDR1 SGHVS, CDR2 FQNEAQ. Trimming removed 1 base from V and 3 bases from J, with 9 bases in between. The CDR3 is made up of 15 amino acids. CDR3 sequence reads: CASSLVQSYTGELFF. The CDR3 DNA follows: TGTGCCAGCAGCTTAGTCCAGTCGTACACCGGGGAGCTGTTTTTT.

The chain combines TRBV18 with TRBJ1-1; TRBD1 is a possible D gene (5 bases). Germline CDR1 and CDR2: KGHSH and LQKENI. Trimming left V 2 bases short and J 9 bases short, with 19 bases between. The CDR3 consists of 15 residues. In nucleotides, the CDR3 is TGTGCCAGCTCACCAGGTCCAGGGACTGAGGCTAAAGCTTTCTTT. It translates to CASSPGPGTEAKAFF.

V and J are TRBV27 and TRBJ1-6; a weak D match, TRBD1 (5 bases). The CDR3 length is 14 residues. V lost 3 bases and J lost 4, with 7 bases in between. CDR1 is MNHEY, CDR2 SMNVEV, per germline (reference sequence). The CDR3 here is CASSLPGYNSPLHF. The CDR3 DNA reads TGTGCCAGCAGTTTGCCAGGGTATAATTCACCCCTCCACTTT.

V and J are TRBV7-9 and TRBJ2-7, with TRBD2 identical over 12 bases. Germline CDR1 and CDR2: SEHNR and FQNEAQ (reference sequence). This CDR3 comprises 15 residues. The ends lost 2 bases at V and 6 bases at J; junction bases unmatched: 5. CDR3 in DNA: TGTGCCAGCAGCTTACCCACTAGCGGGAGGCGCGAGCAGTACTTC. Translated, it gives CASSLPTSGRREQYF.

This clone occurred a few times. The genes are TRBV7-9 and TRBJ1-5; no clear D. From germline, CDR1 is SEHNR and CDR2 FQNEAQ (reference sequence). The CDR3 has 14 residues. The V and J ends lost 1 base and 5 bases respectively, with 9 bases between them. The CDR3 DNA reads as TGTGCCAGCAGCTTAGTAAACGGGGATCAGCCCCAGCATTTT. Translation gives CASSLVNGDQPQHF.

The rearrangement links TRBV12-3 or TRBV12-4 to TRBJ2-7; D is perhaps TRBD1 (5 bases). The CDR3 has 13 amino acids. V lost 9 bases to trimming and J lost 2 bases, with 14 bases between them. In DNA, the CDR3 is TGTGCCAGTGAAGCGTCAGGGACCTACGAGCAGTACTTC. It specifies CASEASGTYEQYF.

This chain connects TRBV6-5 to TRBJ1-6; D uncertain. Trimming pared 8 bases from V and 6 bases from J, leaving 17 bases between. CDR3 length: 15 amino acids. Germline V gives CDR1 MNHEY, CDR2 SVGAGI. DNA of the CDR3: TGTGCCAGCCTAGAGGAGAGCGGGGTTAATTCACCCCTCCACTTT. Protein product: CASLEESGVNSPLHF.

J is TRBJ2-1 and V is TRBV7-2, with TRBD2 identical over 12 bases. The germline gives CDR1 SGHTA, CDR2 FQGNSA. The CDR3 has 17 residues. V shed 6 bases, J shed 8 bases, and the junction held 14 bases outside the gene matches. CDR3 coding DNA: TGTGCCAGCAGTCTAGCGGGAGGGCCCGGCATAGGCTATGAGCAGTTCTTC. It encodes CASSLAGGPGIGYEQFF.